This is a list of T cell receptor beta chains from one sample in a study of CD8 T cells in ankylosing spondylitis. Each CDR3 protein gets one entry after TCRdb re-called the 5' RACE reads with MiXCR. The table includes about 200,000 distinct CDR3 sequences, roughly 13% detected once. Sequencing was carried out using blood, either unsorted or a sorted T cell fraction (not recorded which). The receptors originated from a male donor with ankylosing spondylitis or in good health (not recorded which). Both conserved end residues are trimmed from each CDR3.

cdr3_length v_call cdr3_aa
12 TRBV7-9 ASSQGLVTGELF
12 TRBV29-1 SVVAAPTYNEQF
15 TRBV20-1 CARAPFLAGAEETQY
10 TRBV29-1 SVQPAPEEQF
12 TRBV2 ASSEVGFFSPLH
12 TRBV12-3/TRBV12-4 ASSLSGNLYEQY
14 TRBV6-5 ASSYSKVDDSYEQY
13 TRBV5-6 ASSLVAGAPGELF
10 TRBV29-1 SVEQGPYEQY
13 TRBV3-1 ASSQDSRGTDTQY
14 TRBV5-1 ASSPEGAGGGPEQF
15 TRBV29-1 SVEGWNRASGNTEAF
11 TRBV4-2 ASSQAAFYGYT
12 TRBV5-1 ASSLRTDSSEAF
12 TRBV12-3/TRBV12-4 ASNTGESKNIQY
14 TRBV4-1 ASSLHPGTVGDEQY
13 TRBV27 ASRRGAVSNQPQH
12 TRBV20-1 SAGGREPPQPQH
15 TRBV27 ASTAATSAQGTYEQY
11 TRBV5-1 ASSLGQEDGYT
13 TRBV2 ASRAGTGPSNEQF
14 TRBV2 ASVGVPRDKPYEQY
11 TRBV27 ASSLNRGDIQY
12 TRBV7-9 ASSPPLGDYEQY
11 TRBV29-1 SVGGGAGETQY
12 TRBV12-1 ASPLWGSSYEQY
13 TRBV20-1 SASSAAGRTDTQY
11 TRBV7-8 ASGGTGNYGYT
13 TRBV12-3/TRBV12-4 ASSSLAGGEETQY
14 TRBV5-1 ASSLAGRNGHTEAF
12 TRBV20-1 SARGPHGGYEQY
13 TRBV19 ASSIDRGQNQPQH
12 TRBV7-8 ASSLFFLGNEQF
14 TRBV30 AWSVASGGLADTQY
11 TRBV12-3/TRBV12-4 ASSPGRTYGYT
14 TRBV7-8 ASKPDWGDWVNEQF
13 TRBV2 ASSENFLWPDTQY
13 TRBV7-2 ASSSVAGGYNEQF
11 TRBV20-1 SARQMNTGEPF
10 TRBV30 AWGDNTGELF
14 TRBV7-2 ASSSGPHSYTDTQY
13 TRBV3-1 ASSQDGTSGTQQY